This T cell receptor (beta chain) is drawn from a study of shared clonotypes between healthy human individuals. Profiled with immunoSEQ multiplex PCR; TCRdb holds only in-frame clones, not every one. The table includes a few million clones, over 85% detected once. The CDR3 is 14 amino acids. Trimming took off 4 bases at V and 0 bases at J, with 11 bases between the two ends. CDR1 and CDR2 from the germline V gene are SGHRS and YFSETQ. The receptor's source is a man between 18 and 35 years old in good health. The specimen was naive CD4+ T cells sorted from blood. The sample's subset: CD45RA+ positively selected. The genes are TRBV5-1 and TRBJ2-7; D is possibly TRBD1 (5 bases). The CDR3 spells CASSKPDNSYEQYF. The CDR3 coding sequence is TGCGCCAGCAGCAAACCGGACAACTCCTACGAGCAGTACTTC.